This T cell receptor beta chain was sequenced in a study of T cells expressing NK-cell markers. In the study overall: Investigators obtained TCR beta repertoires from sorted CD3+CD56+NKG2C+, CD3+CD56+NKG2C- and CD3+CD56-NKG2C+ T cells. Eight donors were sequenced, seven testing HCMV-seropositive and one testing seronegative. General study findings and limits: Clarity on HCMV specificity was lacking for the expanded NKG2C+ T cell clones.

Notes on this clonotype: Its specificity is unknown.

This CDR3 comprises 16 residues. The germline V gene has CDR1 SGHDN and CDR2 FVKESK. TCRdb reprocessed the 5' RACE reads and keeps a single row for each CDR3 protein, giving no DNA. The specimen's table records 300,000 to 500,000 distinct CDR3 sequences. The sequencing input was blood T cells: a sorted CD56 or NKG2C T cell subset, CD4+ or CD8+ T cells, or bulk PBMC T cells (not recorded which). The V call is TRBV14, the J call TRBJ2-5; lacking DNA, the TRBD2 call made by TCRdb goes unchecked. The sequence came from a woman aged 45-60 years in good health. CDR3 region: CASSQGTHGSGETQYF. The entire variable domain, with the rest obtained from reference TRBV14 and TRBJ2-5, is as follows: EAGVTQFPSHSVIEKGQTVTLRCDPISGHDNLYWYRRVMGKEIKFLLHFVKESKQDESGMPNNRFLAERTGGTYSTLKVQPAELEDSGVYFCASSQGTHGSGETQYFGPGTRLLVL.